This TCR beta chain was obtained from a study of T cell responses to AZD1222 COVID-19 vaccine. Notes on the study in general: Females outnumbered males among donors, who were mostly white British; clonal diversity was possibly underestimated. Only a handful of AZD1222 recipients, several in all, had baseline seropositivity.

V was shortened by 6 bases and J by 4 bases, with 21 bases between the two germline ends. The germline V gene encodes CDR1 MDHEN and CDR2 SYDVKM. The CDR3 extends over 16 amino acids. Assay used: immunoSEQ multiplex PCR; TCRdb lists only in-frame clones, some missing. The sample gives roughly 100,000 clones, 89% of which show up once; more than 40% is in the top ten. Some second doses came at about 4 weeks and others at about 12 weeks; these were pooled. With respect to this clone: Its antigen remains unidentified.

Sample: peripheral blood, taken 28 days after the second AZD1222 dose. The J gene is TRBJ1-2, the V gene TRBV28, with D perhaps TRBD1 (5 bases). This receptor was taken from an adult who received the AZD1222 COVID-19 vaccine. The CDR3 region has the DNA TGTGCCAGCAGGAGGAACGGGGGGAAGCATACCTATGGCTACACCTTC. Amino acid sequence: CASRRNGGKHTYGYTF.